The next 32 T cell receptor beta chains were all read from a single sample in a study of lymphopenia after photon versus proton radiotherapy. Data came from immunoSEQ multiplex PCR; TCRdb stores just in-frame clones and leaves some out. The table records more than 60,000 clones, roughly 86% of them present only once. This material consisted of peripheral blood, taken from a patient treated with photon-based radiotherapy. These receptors were taken from a man aged 35 to 55 with gastric cancer.

CDR3 coding DNA: TGTGCCTGGAGTCCTAACCGCAGGATGGGCGAAAAACTGTTTTTT. Amino acids: CAWSPNRRMGEKLFF. The rearrangement links TRBV30 to TRBJ1-4; D uncertain. Germline-derived CDR1 and CDR2 are GTSNPN and SVGIG (reference sequence). V was cut by 2 bases and J by 8 bases, with 18 bases left in between. This CDR3 has 15 residues.

The V call is TRBV5-1, the J call TRBJ2-7; D is perhaps TRBD1 (5 bases). The CDR3 is made up of 17 amino acids. Trimming shortened V by 0 bases and J by 6 bases, and 22 bases separated the two germline ends. Germline V lookup: CDR1 SGHRS, CDR2 YFSETQ. CDR3 nucleotide sequence: TGCGCCAGCAGCTTGGCCATTAGGACACTTAAGTGGGGCGAGCAGTACTTC. This sequence encodes CASSLAIRTLKWGEQYF.

The J gene is TRBJ1-1, the V gene TRBV30, with D possibly being TRBD1 (6 bases). Trimming took off 5 bases at V and 1 base at J, with 11 bases between the two ends. From germline, CDR1 is GTSNPN and CDR2 SVGIG (reference sequence). There are 13 residues in the CDR3. The CDR3 protein is CAWRDTTNTEAFF. Here the CDR3 DNA reads TGTGCCTGGCGGGACACAACGAACACTGAAGCTTTCTTT.

This chain joins TRBV18 and TRBJ2-2; 7 bases line up with TRBD1. Germline V gives CDR1 KGHSH, CDR2 LQKENI. The trim removed 4 bases at V and 4 bases at J, leaving 0 bases unmatched. The length of the CDR3 is 13 residues. CDR3 nucleotide sequence: TGTGCCAGCTCACAGGGGGCCACCGGGGAGCTGTTTTTT. As protein: CASSQGATGELFF.

This clone has a single count. V gene TRBV19 combines with J gene TRBJ2-7, with TRBD2 matching over 8 bases. CDR1 LNHDA and CDR2 SQIVND come from the germline V gene (reference sequence). V lost 3 bases, J lost 2 bases, and 3 bases stayed unmatched. The CDR3 has 14 residues. The CDR3 loop is CASSIQAGAYEQYF. The CDR3 bases are TGTGCCAGTAGTATTCAAGCGGGGGCCTACGAGCAGTACTTC.

The V and J genes are TRBV4-2 and TRBJ2-4; tentatively, D is TRBD1 (5 bases). Per germline, CDR1 LGHNA and CDR2 YNFKEQ. The CDR3 runs 17 residues. Trimming removed 0 bases at V and 0 bases at J, with 12 bases between. The CDR3: CASSQDPLGAAKNIQYF. CDR3 in DNA: TGTGCCAGCAGCCAAGATCCCCTAGGGGCAGCCAAAAACATTCAGTACTTC.

The gene calls are TRBV7-8 and TRBJ1-1; D gene uncertain. The ends were cut back, 6 bases at V and 3 bases at J, with 14 bases in the middle. The CDR3 extends over 14 amino acids. Germline CDR1 SGHVS, CDR2 FQNEAQ. DNA of the CDR3: TGTGCCAGCAGTAGGGCCAGACTAGACACTGAAGCTTTCTTT. Its translation: CASSRARLDTEAFF.

V and J are TRBV18 and TRBJ2-5; D not resolved. V was pared by 1 base and J by 1 base, with 10 bases between. The CDR3 spans 15 residues. Germline V CDR1 and CDR2: KGHSH, LQKENI. The CDR3 loop reads CASSPRAGTQETQYF. The DNA for the CDR3 is TGTGCCAGCTCACCACGGGCAGGCACCCAAGAGACCCAGTACTTC.

The chain employs TRBV7-3 and TRBJ2-2, with a weak D call TRBD1 (6 bases). V was pared by 5 bases and J by 1 base, with 14 bases between. The CDR3 covers 16 residues. Germline V gene sequence: CDR1 SGHTA, CDR2 FQGTGA. The CDR3, as DNA: TGTGCCAGCAGCCTCCGACAGGCGAGGAACACCGGGGAGCTGTTTTTT. This gives the protein CASSLRQARNTGELFF.

The chain carries TRBV5-1 and TRBJ2-7; no definite D call. The germline V gene encodes CDR1 SGHRS and CDR2 YFSETQ. This CDR3 region has 12 residues. Trimming removed 0 bases at V and 5 bases at J, with 6 bases between. Here the CDR3 reads CASSLGANEQYF. CDR3 nucleotides: TGCGCCAGCAGCTTGGGGGCGAACGAGCAGTACTTC.

CDR3 protein: CASSLRGNTEAFF. The CDR3 nucleotides read TGTGCCAGTAGTTTGAGAGGGAACACTGAAGCTTTCTTT. The V call is TRBV19, the J call TRBJ1-1; no clear D gene. CDR1 and CDR2 from the germline V gene are LNHDA and SQIVND (reference sequence). V gave up 5 bases and J gave up 1 base, with 8 bases separating them. This CDR3 has 13 residues.

In nucleotides, the CDR3 is TGCGCCAGCAGCCGGACCTATAGTGAACCACCCCTCCACTTT. It is translated as CASSRTYSEPPLHF. J is TRBJ1-6 and V is TRBV4-3; D remains ambiguous. This CDR3 is built from 14 residues. The V gene's germline CDR1 is LGHNA and CDR2 YSLEER. The V end lost 4 bases, the J end lost 11 bases, and 15 bases lay between the germline ends.

A few counts support this clone. The identical CDR3 is also encoded by other nucleotide sequences in the sample. V is TRBV10-3 and J is TRBJ1-1; D is unclear. CDR3 size: 13 residues. Per germline, CDR1 ENHRY and CDR2 SYGVKD. V lost 6 bases to trimming and J lost 1 base, with 9 bases between them. The CDR3 spells CAIRTGPNTEAFF. CDR3 coding DNA: TGTGCCATCAGGACCGGCCCGAACACTGAAGCTTTCTTT.

This chain links TRBV11-2 with TRBJ2-1; D is unclear. V lost 1 base and J lost 3, with 13 bases in between. The germline gives CDR1 SGHAT, CDR2 FQNNGV. This CDR3 is 16 amino acids long. The CDR3 DNA follows: TGTGCCAGCAGCTTAGGGAGCAGGATCTTCTACAATGAGCAGTTCTTC. This translates into CASSLGSRIFYNEQFF.

The rearrangement joins TRBV6-5 to TRBJ1-6; TRBD1 agrees at 11 bases. The junction had 8 bases not matched to a gene; V was cut back by 6 bases and J by 10 bases. The length of the CDR3 is 15 residues. The germline V gene has CDR1 MNHEY and CDR2 SVGAGI. CDR3 amino acids: CASRPGTGGNSPLHF. CDR3 nucleotides: TGTGCCAGCAGGCCCGGGACAGGGGGTAACTCACCCCTCCACTTT.

The chain is built from TRBV7-2 and TRBJ1-6; 7 bases match TRBD1. The ends lost 5 bases at V and 19 bases at J; junction bases unmatched: 17. CDR1 and CDR2 from the germline V gene are SGHTA and FQGNSA. The CDR3 has 14 residues. CDR3 bases: TGTGCCAGCAGCCAACAGGGACAGCCTTTTCGGGGGCACTTT. Translating it yields CASSQQGQPFRGHF.

This sequence joins TRBV11-1 and TRBJ1-6, with a tentative D call TRBD1 (5 bases). The CDR3 loop spans 14 amino acids. V was pared by 3 bases and J by 9 bases, with 12 bases between. The germline CDR1 and CDR2 sequences are SGHAT and FQDESV (reference sequence). CDR3 sequence reads: CASSLGQRGSPLHF. The CDR3 DNA reads TGTGCCAGCAGCTTGGGCCAGAGGGGTTCACCCCTCCACTTT. The full variable domain, completed using reference TRBV11-1 and TRBJ1-6, is EAEVAQSPRYKITEKSQAVAFWCDPISGHATLYWYRQILGQGPELLVQFQDESVVDDSQLPKDRFSAERLKGVDSTLKIQPAELGDSAMYLCASSLGQRGSPLHFGNGTRLTVT.

The chain carries TRBV5-1 and TRBJ2-1; 7 bases match TRBD2. Germline CDR1 is SGHRS and CDR2 is YFSETQ. J was trimmed by 8 bases and V by 8 bases; bases with no gene match: 7. The CDR3 runs to 12 residues. The CDR3 coding sequence is TGCGCCAGTGGGGCTAGCGGTGATGAGCAGTTCTTC. Residues: CASGASGDEQFF.

This chain uses TRBV7-2 with TRBJ2-7; unclear D gene. The CDR3 extends over 13 amino acids. V gave up 5 bases and J gave up 3 bases, with 11 bases separating them. Germline V gene lookup returns CDR1 SGHTA and CDR2 FQGNSA. The CDR3 loop reads CASSPDPNYEQYF. The CDR3 DNA reads as TGTGCCAGCAGCCCCGACCCTAACTACGAGCAGTACTTC.

The gene calls are TRBV5-5 and TRBJ2-7; the D is unclear. V lost 4 bases and J 5 bases, leaving 10 bases between the germline ends. The CDR3 sequence is 12 residues long. Germline CDR1 and CDR2: SGHKS and YYEKEE (reference sequence). The CDR3 DNA sequence: TGTGCCAGCAGCCCGGACGTGGACGAGCAGTACTTC. Its translation: CASSPDVDEQYF.

The V and J genes are TRBV21-1 and TRBJ2-1; the table's D call, TRBD2, was not checked against the DNA. TRBV21-1 is recorded as a pseudogene. The CDR3 covers 13 residues. The CDR3 spells CARGGTSYNEQFF. The DNA for the CDR3 is TGTGCCAGGGGGGGGACATCCTACAATGAGCAGTTCTTC.

The rearrangement joins TRBV4-3 to TRBJ1-6; unclear D gene. The germline gives CDR1 LGHNA, CDR2 YSLEER. V was shortened by 0 bases and J by 7 bases, with 10 bases between the two germline ends. The CDR3 has 15 amino acids. This chain's CDR3 is CASSQDPGRNSPLHF. The CDR3 region has the DNA TGCGCCAGCAGCCAAGATCCCGGACGGAATTCACCCCTCCACTTT.

This chain joins TRBV7-2 and TRBJ1-2, with D uncertain. The germline gives CDR1 SGHTA, CDR2 FQGNSA. CDR3 length equals 13 residues. Between the trimmed V and J ends, which lost 7 bases and 7 bases, there was a span of 16 bases. The CDR3, as DNA: TGTGCCAGCACCCCGGGTGGCGGGTTTGGCTACACCTTC. Its translation is CASTPGGGFGYTF.

V usage is TRBV27 and J usage is TRBJ1-5; TRBD1 matches at 7 bases. The CDR3 spans 14 residues. J lost 2 bases, V lost 6 bases, and 4 bases had no gene match. Germline values: CDR1 MNHEY, CDR2 SMNVEV (reference sequence). This chain's CDR3 is CASSPDRGNQPQHF. The CDR3 nucleotides are TGTGCCAGCAGCCCTGACAGGGGCAATCAGCCCCAGCATTTT.

As to this clone: A junction boundary mismatches the germline segment, possibly from a read error. The rearrangement joins TRBV6-6 to TRBJ2-2; TRBD2 might be the D (5 bases). Germline loops: CDR1 MNHNY, CDR2 SVGAGI (reference sequence). CDR3 length: 9 residues. The CDR3 here is CASHRGAVF. The CDR3 DNA is TGTGCCAGTCACCGGGGAGCTGTTTTT.

The chain is built from TRBV2 and TRBJ2-3, with a possible D match to TRBD2 (5 bases). The V gene lost 4 bases and the J gene lost 10 bases, with 12 bases spanning the gap. The CDR3 has 12 amino acids. Germline V CDR1 and CDR2: SNHLY, FYNNEI. The CDR3 sequence is CASSGWGEAQYF. In DNA form, the CDR3 reads TGTGCCAGCAGTGGATGGGGAGAAGCGCAGTATTTT.

The rearrangement joins TRBV10-3 to TRBJ2-7; 11 bases line up with TRBD1. The CDR3 length is 14 residues. V dropped 6 bases and J dropped 3; count of bases not matched to a gene: 4. The germline V gene encodes CDR1 ENHRY and CDR2 SYGVKD. The CDR3 here is CAIRPGQGDYEQYF. In DNA form, the CDR3 reads TGTGCCATCAGACCGGGACAGGGGGACTACGAGCAGTACTTC.

The V and J genes are TRBV28 and TRBJ2-7; the D gene could be TRBD1 or TRBD2 (6 bases each). CDR1 MDHEN and CDR2 SYDVKM come from the germline V gene. The V end was cut by 2 bases, the J end by 4 bases, with 15 bases between. CDR3 length: 15 amino acids. DNA for the CDR3: TGTGCCAGCAGTTTAACGGGGGCTCCCACTTACGAGCAGTACTTC. Amino acids: CASSLTGAPTYEQYF. The complete variable domain, with remaining parts taken from reference TRBV28 and TRBJ2-7, reads DVKVTQSSRYLVKRTGEKVFLECVQDMDHENMFWYRQDPGLGLRLIYFSYDVKMKEKGDIPEGYSVSREKKERFSLILESASTNQTSMYLCASSLTGAPTYEQYFGPGTRLTVT.

The rearrangement uses TRBV10-3 and TRBJ2-3; D is unresolved. V was shortened by 10 bases and J by 5 bases, with 10 bases between the two germline ends. The CDR3 covers 11 residues. CDR1 and CDR2 (germline): ENHRY, SYGVKD. This chain's CDR3 is CATQALDTQYF. The DNA of the CDR3 is TGTGCCACCCAAGCCCTAGATACGCAGTATTTT.

The chain carries TRBV6-5 and TRBJ2-7; D is possibly TRBD1 or TRBD2 (5 bases each). The CDR3 totals 15 residues. Germline lookup yields CDR1 MNHEY and CDR2 SVGAGI. V lost 6 bases to trimming and J lost 0 bases, with 15 bases between them. CDR3 nucleotide sequence: TGTGCCAGCAGGTCCGGGACGGAGAGCTCCTACGAGCAGTACTTC. Translation gives CASRSGTESSYEQYF.

J is TRBJ1-1 and V is TRBV5-5, with TRBD1 identical over 9 bases. The germline V gene encodes CDR1 SGHKS and CDR2 YYEKEE (reference sequence). The CDR3 is made up of 13 amino acids. J gave up 7 bases and V 4 bases, and 5 bases lay outside the gene matches. CDR3 nucleotide sequence: TGTGCCAGCAGCAGGGGACAGGGTGGTGAAGCTTTCTTT. Encoded protein: CASSRGQGGEAFF.

The chain uses TRBV5-6 and TRBJ2-5; D not certain. V lost 2 bases and J lost 5, with 10 bases in between. Germline V CDR1 and CDR2: SGHDT, YYEEEE. This CDR3 is 13 amino acids long. The CDR3 DNA follows: TGTGCCAGCAGCTTTGTTGCTGGGGAGACCCAGTACTTC. As protein: CASSFVAGETQYF.